The clone carrying this T cell receptor (beta chain) was found many times. Antigen specificity is unknown. TCRdb reprocessed the 5' RACE reads with MiXCR, giving one entry per CDR3 protein. The sample records under 20,000 distinct CDR3 sequences, 10% being singletons. These data belong to a study of spatial heterogeneity in lung cancer. About the study: Compared with alpha-chain sequences, beta-chain sequences were consistently detected in greater numbers. The average appearance count of each unique TCR and UMI combination in raw reads was more than nine.

Sample time point: blood at routine non-recurrence follow-up after resection. Whole RNA, isolated from tumor, nontumor lung or frozen PBMC, was sequenced without prior sorting. The study, taken as a whole, reports: Among blood samples, ubiquitous expanded tumor TCRs appeared more at resection than at follow-up.

Germline V gene sequence: CDR1 MNHNY, CDR2 SVGAGI (reference sequence). The CDR3 sequence is 18 residues long. V dropped 8 bases and J dropped 3 bases, with 28 bases sitting between them. The receptor comes from a female donor with early-stage non-small cell lung cancer. The material was PBMCs, obtained at follow-up. The genes are TRBV6-6 and TRBJ1-1; D gene ambiguous. CDR3 nucleotides: TGTGCCAGCCGCGACACCCCGACGGTCCGTCTCTTATACACTGAAGCTTTCTTT. Protein sequence: CASRDTPTVRLLYTEAFF.